What follows are 8 T cell receptor beta chains derived from one specimen sequenced in a study of cytomegalovirus exposure and HLA in healthy donors. It was with 60 Vbeta and 13 Jbeta primers that the PCR ran. Using immunoSEQ multiplex PCR, the repertoire was profiled, and TCRdb retains in-frame clones only, with some absent. The sample holds about 120,000 clones; 81% are singletons and the top ten take 1.5% to 2%. Sequenced input: PBMCs. The receptors were gathered from a man aged 35 to 55 in good health and CMV-seronegative.

The rearrangement links TRBV14 to TRBJ1-2; D perhaps matches TRBD1 (5 bases). Trimming took 0 bases from V and 4 from J, leaving 12 bases between them. CDR1 is SGHDN, CDR2 FVKESK, per germline. The CDR3 is 15 amino acids. As DNA, the CDR3 is TGTGCCAGCAGCCAAGATTGGCGACAGACCTATGGCTACACCTTC. Protein sequence: CASSQDWRQTYGYTF.

A word on this clone: The junction differs from germline at one of its ends, possibly a read error. The V call is TRBV6-5, the J call TRBJ1-2; 9 bases are a match to TRBD1. There are 14 residues in the CDR3. Germline assignment: CDR1 MNHEY and CDR2 SVGAGI. The CDR3 region has the DNA TGTGTCAGCTGTCGGGACAGGGCGTCCTATGGCTACACCTTC. As protein: CVSCRDRASYGYTF.

This chain links TRBV27 with TRBJ1-1; TRBD1 is a possible D gene (5 bases). CDR1 MNHEY and CDR2 SMNVEV come from the germline V gene (reference sequence). The CDR3 contains 12 residues. V lost 8 bases and J lost 4, with 11 bases in between. The CDR3 loop is CASRGIGTEAFF. CDR3 nucleotide sequence: TGTGCCAGCCGGGGGATCGGCACTGAAGCTTTCTTT.

The chain is built from TRBV19 and TRBJ2-3; the match to TRBD2 covers 9 bases. After removal of 2 bases from V and 2 bases from J, the junction contained 8 bases not matched to a gene. This CDR3 comprises 17 residues. CDR1 is LNHDA and CDR2 is SQIVND in the germline V gene (reference sequence). The CDR3 reads CASSIQLAGGYTDTQYF. In DNA, the CDR3 is TGTGCCAGTAGTATACAGCTCGCGGGGGGGTACACAGATACGCAGTATTTT.

The chain uses TRBV29-1 and TRBJ2-7; TRBD1 agrees at 8 bases. The germline V gene encodes CDR1 SQVTM and CDR2 ANQGSEA. V gave up 5 bases and J gave up 3 bases; unmatched junction bases: 18. The CDR3 has 17 amino acids. In DNA form, the CDR3 reads TGCAGCGTTACTCTGCTTGGGACGAGACAGGGGAACTACGAGCAGTACTTC. Amino acid sequence: CSVTLLGTRQGNYEQYF.

This chain links TRBV5-5 with TRBJ2-1; TRBD2 aligns across 9 bases. The trim removed 4 bases at V and 1 base at J, leaving 12 bases unmatched. The germline gives CDR1 SGHKS, CDR2 YYEKEE (reference sequence). The CDR3 is 18 amino acids. The CDR3 nucleotides are TGTGCCAGCAGCCCGGCGCTAGCGGGGTTAGGTTCCTACAATGAGCAGTTCTTC. Encoded protein: CASSPALAGLGSYNEQFF.

This clone was picked up one time. This chain's CDR3 is CASSASGTPNYGYTF. The CDR3 region has the DNA TGTGCCAGCAGTGCTTCAGGGACACCTAACTATGGCTACACCTTC. This chain links TRBV25-1 with TRBJ1-2; tentative D call: TRBD1 (6 bases). V lost 4 bases, J lost 0 bases, and 12 bases lay in between. CDR3 length: 15 amino acids. In germline, CDR1 is MGHDK, CDR2 SYGVNS.

The chain couples TRBV7-3 to TRBJ2-1, with 7 bases that match TRBD2. Trimming cost V 5 bases and J 8 bases; bases outside gene matches: 9. CDR1 is SGHTA, CDR2 FQGTGA, per germline. This CDR3 is built from 14 residues. CDR3 sequence reads: CASSRSGTDHEQFF. The CDR3 DNA reads TGTGCCAGCAGCCGCAGCGGGACTGATCATGAGCAGTTCTTC.